The 3 T cell receptor beta chains in this list originate from one sample, sequenced in a study of CD8+ T cells in alopecia areata. The treatment was: oral pan-JAK inhibitor, 5-10 mg twice daily. Extracted RNA was reverse transcribed, and the resulting cDNA served as sequencing template. Profiling relied on immunoSEQ multiplex PCR, and the TCRdb table lists in-frame clones only, not all of them. Altogether about 290,000 clones are present, 58% being singletons, with the ten largest covering 1.8%. Specimen: CD4+ T cells sorted from blood, collected at week 24, from a patient treated with tofacitinib. The receptors shown here come from a human donor with alopecia areata.

Details on this clone: Mismatch with germline at one junction end may stem from a read error. This chain connects TRBV29-1 to TRBJ2-3, with a tentative D call TRBD1 (5 bases). There are 15 residues in the CDR3. In germline, CDR1 is SQVTM, CDR2 ANQGSEA. CDR3 nucleotide sequence: TGCAGCGTTGGGACCGTAGGGGCCCCCACAGATACGCGGTATTTT. Amino acid sequence: CSVGTVGAPTDTRYF.

This chain links TRBV1 with TRBJ2-1; TRBD2, as called in the table, went unchecked against the DNA. TRBV1 is shown as a pseudogene. This CDR3 has 16 amino acids. CDR3 protein: CTSSQLTSGAYNEQFF. CDR3 nucleotides: TGCACCAGCAGCCAGCTGACTAGCGGGGCTTACAATGAGCAGTTCTTC.

This clone was seen a handful of times. The chain combines TRBV7-9 with TRBJ2-1; 12 bases fit TRBD2. The germline CDR1 and CDR2 sequences are SEHNR and FQNEAQ (reference sequence). The CDR3 is made up of 15 amino acids. V was pared by 5 bases and J by 9 bases, with 8 bases of the junction left unmatched. In nucleotides, the CDR3 is TGTGCCAGCAGCGCACGGACTAGCGGGGTCGGTGAGCAGTTCTTC. Protein sequence: CASSARTSGVGEQFF.